The rows below give T cell receptor beta chains drawn from one sample of a study of HIV-infected patients and healthy controls. MiXCR, applied by TCRdb to the 5' RACE reads, yields one record per CDR3 protein. The data contain more than 9,000 distinct CDR3 sequences, around 9.3% of them singletons. Sequenced here: blood, sampled before antiretroviral therapy. These receptors originate from an adult with HIV infection. The donor label of this sample is uncertain. Each CDR3 is given with its conserved first and last residue. D genes are given only for firm matches. Not all rows give a size; the values are once, few, many and, for expanded clones, a class.

clone_size	d_call	v_call	j_call	cdr3_aa	cdr3_nt
many	NA	TRBV9	TRBJ1-1	CASSGGIGTEAFF	TGTGCCAGCAGCGGGGGCATTGGGACTGAAGCTTTCTTT
many	NA	TRBV19	TRBJ2-7	CASSATVDYEQYF	TGTGCCAGTAGTGCTACGGTCGACTACGAGCAGTACTTC
few	TRBD1	TRBV3-1	TRBJ1-1	CASRLQGLLNTEAFF	TGTGCCAGCAGACTACAGGGGCTCTTGAACACTGAAGCTTTCTTT
large	NA	TRBV29-1	TRBJ2-1	CSVSSDNEQFF	TGCAGTGTTAGTTCCGACAATGAGCAGTTCTTC
large	NA	TRBV2	TRBJ2-7	CASSEAGFYEQYF	TGTGCCAGCAGTGAAGCGGGGTTCTACGAGCAGTACTTC
few	NA	TRBV12-3/TRBV12-4	TRBJ1-4	CASKFSGGVGEKLFF	TGTGCCAGCAAGTTTTCGGGGGGCGTCGGGGAAAAACTGTTTTTT
many	NA	TRBV7-2	TRBJ1-2	CASSLDGGESVYTF	TGTGCCAGCAGCTTAGATGGAGGGGAGTCAGTCTACACCTTC
NA	NA	TRBV12-3/TRBV12-4	TRBJ1-5	CANSQQGSNQPQHF	TGTGCCAACAGTCAGCAGGGGAGCAATCAGCCCCAGCATTTT
few	TRBD2	TRBV5-1	TRBJ2-4	CASSPASGGKNIQYF	TGCGCCAGCAGCCCCGCCTCGGGGGGCAAAAACATTCAGTACTTC
many	NA	TRBV7-2	TRBJ1-5	CASSLNPGVNQPQHF	TGTGCCAGCAGCTTAAACCCAGGGGTCAATCAGCCCCAGCATTTT
many	TRBD2	TRBV20-1	TRBJ2-3	CSARGERGIGDTQYF	TGCAGTGCTAGAGGCGAGCGGGGGATCGGGGATACGCAGTATTTT
medium-sized	TRBD1	TRBV3-1	TRBJ2-1	CASSQGTGGRDEQFF	TGTGCCAGCAGCCAAGGGACAGGGGGCAGGGATGAGCAGTTCTTC
large	TRBD2	TRBV7-8	TRBJ2-5	CASSPEFSGAQETQYF	TGTGCCAGCAGCCCGGAATTTAGCGGGGCCCAAGAGACCCAGTACTTC
medium-sized	NA	TRBV28	TRBJ2-7	CASSPSQGTGGLEQYF	TGTGCCAGCAGTCCGAGTCAGGGAACCGGGGGGCTCGAGCAGTACTTC
medium-sized	NA	TRBV2	TRBJ1-5	CASVGQNYQPQHF	TGTGCCAGCGTCGGACAGAACTATCAGCCCCAGCATTTT
medium-sized	NA	TRBV7-9	TRBJ2-7	CASSLVAGAHEQYF	TGTGCCAGCAGCTTAGTTGCAGGGGCCCACGAGCAGTACTTC
many	NA	TRBV7-2	TRBJ1-4	CASSLIGGTNEKLFF	TGTGCCAGCAGCTTAATTGGGGGAACTAATGAAAAACTGTTTTTT
many	TRBD2	TRBV3-1	TRBJ2-3	CASSQVVLAGGTDTQYF	TGTGCCAGCAGCCAAGTGGTCCTAGCGGGCGGCACAGATACGCAGTATTTT
many	TRBD1	TRBV10-3	TRBJ2-5	CAISEGDRETQYF	TGTGCCATCAGTGAGGGGGACAGAGAGACCCAGTACTTC
many	NA	TRBV10-3	TRBJ2-1	CAISEASSNNEQFF	TGTGCCATCAGTGAGGCTAGCAGTAACAATGAGCAGTTCTTC
many	NA	TRBV3-1	TRBJ2-4	CASSQDLSDVGPIQYF	TGTGCCAGCAGCCAAGATCTATCGGACGTAGGTCCAATTCAGTACTTC
NA	NA	TRBV19	TRBJ2-6	CASSMPNPNVLTF	TGTGCCAGTAGTATGCCGAATCCCAACGTCCTGACTTTC
few	TRBD1	TRBV7-8	TRBJ1-2	CASSYGTGIYGYTF	TGTGCCAGCAGCTATGGGACAGGCATCTATGGCTACACCTTC
NA	NA	TRBV4-3	TRBJ2-3	CASSQDLSTDTQYF	TGCGCCAGCAGCCAAGATTTGAGCACAGATACGCAGTATTTT
many	TRBD1	TRBV6-6	TRBJ1-5	CASSSGTGRNQPQHF	TGTGCCAGCAGCTCCGGGACAGGTCGAAATCAGCCCCAGCATTTT
many	NA	TRBV7-3	TRBJ2-7	CASSLGSGTGEQYF	TGTGCCAGCAGCCTAGGGAGCGGGACAGGTGAGCAGTACTTC
many	TRBD1	TRBV5-1	TRBJ1-2	CASSFDRGDGYTF	TGCGCCAGCAGTTTTGACAGGGGGGATGGCTACACCTTC
medium-sized	TRBD1	TRBV3-1	TRBJ1-3	CASSQGVDRVAGNTIYF	TGTGCCAGCAGCCAAGGGGTGGACAGGGTGGCTGGAAACACCATATATTTT
many	TRBD2	TRBV6-1	TRBJ2-7	CASSAREVVLAYEQYF	TGTGCCAGCAGTGCGCGGGAGGTGGTTTTAGCCTACGAGCAGTACTTC
many	TRBD1	TRBV13	TRBJ2-2	CASSSRARDRDATGELFF	TGTGCCAGCAGCTCCCGGGCCCGGGACAGGGATGCCACCGGGGAGCTGTTTTTT
medium-sized	TRBD1	TRBV30	TRBJ1-4	CAWSAWEGGEREKLFF	TGTGCCTGGAGTGCCTGGGAAGGGGGCGAGCGTGAAAAACTGTTTTTT
many	TRBD2	TRBV10-1	TRBJ2-3	CASSDELSGTADTQYF	TGCGCCAGCAGTGACGAGCTTAGCGGGACGGCAGATACGCAGTATTTT
NA	TRBD1	TRBV5-4	TRBJ2-2	CASSRGTGSLTGELFF	TGTGCCAGCAGCCGAGGGACAGGGAGCTTGACCGGGGAGCTGTTTTTT
many	NA	TRBV7-2	TRBJ2-5	CASSPGLNARGETQYF	TGTGCCAGCAGCCCGGGACTCAATGCCAGGGGAGAGACCCAGTACTTC
few	NA	TRBV29-1	TRBJ1-4	CSVVGQLEEKLFF	TGCAGCGTTGTAGGGCAACTGGAGGAAAAACTGTTTTTT
many	TRBD1	TRBV20-1	TRBJ1-1	CSASSGTGDAAFF	TGCAGTGCTAGTTCCGGGACAGGGGACGCGGCTTTCTTT
few	TRBD2	TRBV9	TRBJ2-5	CASSVSAGLQETQYF	TGTGCCAGCAGCGTATCAGCGGGGCTCCAAGAGACCCAGTACTTC
many	NA	TRBV6-5	TRBJ1-2	CASSFHSTAINYGYTF	TGTGCCAGCAGTTTCCACTCGACAGCCATCAACTATGGCTACACCTTC
few	TRBD2	TRBV30	TRBJ2-3	CAGSRLSGISTDTQYF	TGTGCCGGATCACGACTTAGCGGGATCAGCACAGATACGCAGTATTTT
many	NA	TRBV11-2	TRBJ2-3	CASSLVSGIGTDTQYF	TGTGCCAGCAGCTTAGTCTCCGGGATAGGCACAGATACGCAGTATTTT
many	NA	TRBV27	TRBJ1-3	CASSPTGRSRSGNTIYF	TGTGCCAGCAGTCCCACCGGCAGGTCGCGATCTGGAAACACCATATATTTT
few	NA	TRBV5-6	TRBJ2-7	CASSLGSGINEQYF	TGTGCCAGCAGCTTGGGGTCCGGGATTAACGAGCAGTACTTC
many	TRBD1	TRBV6-5	TRBJ2-6	CASRTGTGGFSGANVLTF	TGTGCCAGCAGGACCGGGACAGGGGGCTTCTCTGGGGCCAACGTCCTGACTTTC
NA	TRBD2	TRBV7-8	TRBJ2-5	CASSPLAVQETQYF	TGTGCCAGCAGCCCGCTAGCGGTTCAAGAGACCCAGTACTTC
many	NA	TRBV7-9	TRBJ1-1	CASSENTEAFF	TGTGCCAGCAGTGAGAACACTGAAGCTTTCTTT
many	NA	TRBV20-1	TRBJ2-1	CSAYRDLHPDEQFF	TGCAGTGCATACCGGGACCTCCACCCCGATGAGCAGTTCTTC
many	TRBD2	TRBV6-6	TRBJ2-5	CASTQTSGGFETQYF	TGTGCCAGCACCCAGACTAGCGGGGGGTTTGAGACCCAGTACTTC
NA	TRBD2	TRBV5-5	TRBJ2-1	CASSQRHNPGLAESYNEQFF	TGTGCCAGCAGCCAACGACATAACCCAGGACTAGCGGAATCCTACAATGAGCAGTTCTTC
few	NA	TRBV5-5	TRBJ2-4	CASSHQVGEENIQYF	TGTGCCAGCAGCCACCAGGTGGGGGAGGAGAACATTCAGTACTTC
many	TRBD2	TRBV20-1	TRBJ2-2	CSARDRLAGATGELFF	TGCAGTGCTAGAGATAGGCTAGCGGGAGCCACCGGGGAGCTGTTTTTT
many	TRBD2	TRBV6-5	TRBJ2-5	CASSSAGGPFGQYF	TGTGCCAGCAGTTCTGCGGGGGGCCCCTTTGGTCAGTACTTC
medium-sized	TRBD2	TRBV7-2	TRBJ2-1	CASSLGLLAGDNEQFF	TGTGCCAGCAGCTTAGGGCTTCTAGCGGGAGACAATGAGCAGTTCTTC
few	TRBD2	TRBV6-5	TRBJ2-3	CASSYPGLAGTTDTQYF	TGTGCCAGCAGTTACCCGGGACTAGCGGGGACTACAGATACGCAGTATTTT
many	TRBD1	TRBV19	TRBJ2-7	CASSSRGQILSYEQYF	TGTGCCAGTAGTTCAAGGGGACAGATCCTTTCCTACGAGCAGTACTTC
many	TRBD1	TRBV29-1	TRBJ1-5	CSVKQGEGNQPQHF	TGCAGCGTGAAACAGGGGGAGGGCAATCAGCCCCAGCATTTT
many	NA	TRBV5-4	TRBJ2-1	CASSPAWGSNEQFF	TGTGCCAGCAGCCCAGCGTGGGGGAGCAATGAGCAGTTCTTC
NA	TRBD2	TRBV20-1	TRBJ2-1	CSADPGGPYNEQFF	TGCAGTGCTGACCCGGGGGGTCCCTACAATGAGCAGTTCTTC